This T cell receptor beta chain was recorded in a study of shared clonotypes between healthy human individuals. Study-wide background: Each donor had three CD4 naive, three CD4 memory, two CD8 naive and one CD8 memory plate. Whole-study results and caveats: Non-shared clonotypes displayed generation probabilities falling below those of clonotypes present in all four donors.

Remarks on this clone: Its antigen remains unknown.

Donation came from healthy HIV-negative adults that had no recent acute infections or vaccinations. The donor cohort consisted entirely of Caucasian adults residing in Nashville, Tennessee. The table came from immunoSEQ multiplex PCR; TCRdb's copy has only in-frame clones and leaves some out. The table includes some 2.1 million clones, 95% detected once. J lost 8 bases, V lost 3 bases, and 7 bases had no gene match. Germline V gene data show CDR1 as MNHNS and CDR2 as SASEGT. This CDR3 is built from 16 residues. This chain connects TRBV6-1 to TRBJ2-1; 13 positions agree with TRBD2. This receptor was obtained from a man in his late teens or twenties in good health. Sequencing input: naive CD4+ T cells sorted from blood. The sample's subset: CD45RA+ positively selected. CDR3 in amino acids: CASSERTSGRADEQFF. CDR3 DNA: TGTGCCAGCAGTGAGCGGACTAGCGGGAGAGCCGATGAGCAGTTCTTC.